This TCR beta chain was captured by sequencing in a study of blood T cell repertoires in COVID-19. Turning to the study itself: There were acute and convalescent COVID-19 samples, and they came from the United States, Italy and Spain. Sample material is recorded as cDNA or gDNA derived from T cells, B-cell-depleted T cells, or PBMCs.

From germline, CDR1 is LGHDT and CDR2 YNNKEL (reference sequence). CDR3 size: 15 residues. Deletions cut 5 bases from V and 6 bases from J, with 17 bases between. Original analysis: Amplifying reference gene primers gave estimates of nucleated cell counts. Some clones are missing from TCRdb's copy, which holds only in-frame ones; the method was immunoSEQ multiplex PCR. V and J calls and clone size come straight from that table; D and trimming were deduced from the DNA. The data show 200,000 to 250,000 clones, approximately 84% seen once. This clone was seen a few times. Sequencing was carried out using peripheral blood. V is TRBV3-1 (or the pseudogene TRBV3-2) and J is TRBJ1-5; possible D gene TRBD1, 5 bases. This TCR derives from a woman aged 50 to 60 with active or convalescent COVID-19. The DNA for the CDR3 is TGTGCCAGCAGCTTGGGGCCGGGGGGAGGTCAGCCCCAGCATTTT. The encoded protein is CASSLGPGGGQPQHF.